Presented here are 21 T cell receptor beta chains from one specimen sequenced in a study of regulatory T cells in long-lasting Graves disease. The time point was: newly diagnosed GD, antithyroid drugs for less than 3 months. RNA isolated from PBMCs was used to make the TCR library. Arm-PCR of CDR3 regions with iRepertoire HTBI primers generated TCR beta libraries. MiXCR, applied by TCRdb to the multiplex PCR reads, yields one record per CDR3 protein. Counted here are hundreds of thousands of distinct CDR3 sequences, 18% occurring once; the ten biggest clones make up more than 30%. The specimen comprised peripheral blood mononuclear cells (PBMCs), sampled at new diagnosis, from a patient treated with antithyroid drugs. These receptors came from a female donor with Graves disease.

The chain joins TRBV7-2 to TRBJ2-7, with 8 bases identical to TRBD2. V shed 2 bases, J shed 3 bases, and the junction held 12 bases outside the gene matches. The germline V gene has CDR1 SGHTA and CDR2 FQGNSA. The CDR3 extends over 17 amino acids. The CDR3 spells CASSLRGGLGNGYEQYF. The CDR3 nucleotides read TGTGCCAGCAGCTTAAGGGGGGGACTAGGTAACGGCTACGAGCAGTACTTC. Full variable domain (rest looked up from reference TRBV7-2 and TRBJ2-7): GAGVSQSPSNKVTEKGKDVELRCDPISGHTALYWYRQSLGQGLEFLIYFQGNSAPDKSGLPSDRFSAERTGGSVSTLTIQRTQQEDSAVYLCASSLRGGLGNGYEQYFGPGTRLTVT.

The CDR3 bases are TGTGCCACCAGTACCACGAAAGGGGGTACTCACTATGGCTACACCTTC. It yields the protein CATSTTKGGTHYGYTF. The chain combines TRBV24-1 with TRBJ1-2, with D possibly matching TRBD1 (6 bases). The CDR3 spans 16 residues. V lost 6 bases to trimming and J lost 3 bases, with 19 bases between them. Germline assignment: CDR1 KGHDR and CDR2 SFDVKD.

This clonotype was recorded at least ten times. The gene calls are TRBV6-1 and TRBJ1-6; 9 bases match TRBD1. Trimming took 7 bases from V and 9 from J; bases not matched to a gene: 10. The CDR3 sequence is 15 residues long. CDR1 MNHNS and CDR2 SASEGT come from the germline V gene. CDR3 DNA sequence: TGTGCCAGCATCTCCCCCGGGACAGGGATTTCACCCCTCCACTTT. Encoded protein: CASISPGTGISPLHF.

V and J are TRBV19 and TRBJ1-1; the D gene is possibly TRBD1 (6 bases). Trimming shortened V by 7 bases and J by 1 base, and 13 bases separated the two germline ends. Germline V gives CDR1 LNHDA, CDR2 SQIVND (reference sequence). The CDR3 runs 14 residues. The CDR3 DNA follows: TGTGCCAGTATGAGGCAGGGGCCGAACACTGAAGCTTTCTTT. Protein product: CASMRQGPNTEAFF.

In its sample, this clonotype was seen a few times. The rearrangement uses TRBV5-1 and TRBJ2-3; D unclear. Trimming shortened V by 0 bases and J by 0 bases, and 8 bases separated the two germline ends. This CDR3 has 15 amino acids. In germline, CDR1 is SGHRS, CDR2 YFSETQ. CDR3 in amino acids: CASSLAVGSTDTQYF. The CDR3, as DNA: TGCGCCAGCAGCTTGGCCGTGGGGAGCACAGATACGCAGTATTTT.

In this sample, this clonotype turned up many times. The CDR3 DNA reads as TGTGCCAGCAGTTTAAGTCAGCCCCAGCATTTT. It encodes CASSLSQPQHF. The V and J genes are TRBV12-3 or TRBV12-4 and TRBJ1-5, with D unresolved. The CDR3 loop spans 11 amino acids. Trimming left V 2 bases short and J 6 bases short, with 2 bases between.

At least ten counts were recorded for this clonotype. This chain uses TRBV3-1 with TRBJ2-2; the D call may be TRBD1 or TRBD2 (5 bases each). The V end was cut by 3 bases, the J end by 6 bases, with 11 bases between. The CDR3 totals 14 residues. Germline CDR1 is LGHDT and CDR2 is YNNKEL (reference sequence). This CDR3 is CASSHLRGAGELFF. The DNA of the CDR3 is TGTGCCAGCAGCCACTTGCGAGGGGCCGGGGAGCTGTTTTTT.

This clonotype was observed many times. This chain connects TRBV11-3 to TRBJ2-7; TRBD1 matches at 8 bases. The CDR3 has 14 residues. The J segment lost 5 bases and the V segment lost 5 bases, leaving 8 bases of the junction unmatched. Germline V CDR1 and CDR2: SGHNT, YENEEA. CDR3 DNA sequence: TGTGCCAGCAGCGAGGACAGGGTTCCCCACGAGCAGTACTTC. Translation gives CASSEDRVPHEQYF. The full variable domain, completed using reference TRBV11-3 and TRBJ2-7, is EAGVVQSPRYKIIEKKQPVAFWCNPISGHNTLYWYLQNLGQGPELLIRYENEEAVDDSQLPKDRFSAERLKGVDSTLKIQPAELGDSAVYLCASSEDRVPHEQYFGPGTRLTVT.

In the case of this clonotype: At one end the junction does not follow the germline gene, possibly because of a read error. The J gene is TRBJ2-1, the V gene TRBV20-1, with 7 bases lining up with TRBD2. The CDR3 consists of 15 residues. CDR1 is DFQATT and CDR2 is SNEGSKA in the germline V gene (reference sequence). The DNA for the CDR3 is TGCAGTGCCCTGTCCCGGGACTACTCCCACAATGAGCAGTTCTTC. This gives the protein CSALSRDYSHNEQFF.

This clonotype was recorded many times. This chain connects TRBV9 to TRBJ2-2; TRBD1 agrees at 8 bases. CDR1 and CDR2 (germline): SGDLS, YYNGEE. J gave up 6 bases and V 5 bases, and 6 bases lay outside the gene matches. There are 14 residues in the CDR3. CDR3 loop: CASRIQGGAGELFF. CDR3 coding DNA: TGTGCCAGCAGGATACAGGGGGGCGCCGGGGAGCTGTTTTTT.

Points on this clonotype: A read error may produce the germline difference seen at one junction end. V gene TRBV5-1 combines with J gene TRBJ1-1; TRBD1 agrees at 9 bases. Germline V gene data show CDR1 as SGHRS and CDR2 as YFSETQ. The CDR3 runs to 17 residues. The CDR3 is CASSFYRGQVGNTEAFF. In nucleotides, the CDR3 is TGTGCCAGCAGCTTCTACAGGGGGCAAGTGGGGAACACTGAAGCTTTCTTT.

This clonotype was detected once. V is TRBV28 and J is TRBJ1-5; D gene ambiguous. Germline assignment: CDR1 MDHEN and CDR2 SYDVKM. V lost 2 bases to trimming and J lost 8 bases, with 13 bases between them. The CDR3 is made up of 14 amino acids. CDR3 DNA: TGTGCCAGCAGTTTAGGGGTCCTAGGGAAGCCCCAGCATTTT. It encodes CASSLGVLGKPQHF.

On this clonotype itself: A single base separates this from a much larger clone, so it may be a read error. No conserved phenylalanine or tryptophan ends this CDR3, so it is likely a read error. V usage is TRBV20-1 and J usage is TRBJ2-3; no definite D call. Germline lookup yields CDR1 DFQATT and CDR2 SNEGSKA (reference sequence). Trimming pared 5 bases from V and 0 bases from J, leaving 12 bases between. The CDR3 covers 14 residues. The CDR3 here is CSARRGPSTDTQYV. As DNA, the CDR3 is TGCAGTGCTCGAAGAGGTCCTAGCACAGATACGCAGTATGTT.

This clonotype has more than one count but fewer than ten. The CDR3 loop reads CASRQDRAGEQYF. The DNA of the CDR3 is TGTGCCAGCAGGCAGGACAGGGCGGGCGAGCAGTACTTC. The chain joins TRBV27 to TRBJ2-7; TRBD1 matches 8 bases. The CDR3 contains 13 residues. The J segment lost 6 bases and the V segment lost 6 bases, leaving 7 bases of the junction unmatched. CDR1 is MNHEY, CDR2 SMNVEV, per germline (reference sequence).

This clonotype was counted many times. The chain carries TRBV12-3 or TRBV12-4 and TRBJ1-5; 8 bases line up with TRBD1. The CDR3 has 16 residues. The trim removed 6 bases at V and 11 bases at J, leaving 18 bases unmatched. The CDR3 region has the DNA TGTGCCAGCAGCGGACAGGGCCCCGGGCTGGAGATGGCCCAGCATTTT. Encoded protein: CASSGQGPGLEMAQHF.

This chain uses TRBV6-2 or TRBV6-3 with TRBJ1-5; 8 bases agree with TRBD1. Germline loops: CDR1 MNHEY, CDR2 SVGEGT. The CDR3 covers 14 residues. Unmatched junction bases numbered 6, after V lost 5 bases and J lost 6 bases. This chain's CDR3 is CASSVTGEGQPQHF. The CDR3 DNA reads TGTGCCAGCAGTGTGACAGGGGAGGGTCAGCCCCAGCATTTT.

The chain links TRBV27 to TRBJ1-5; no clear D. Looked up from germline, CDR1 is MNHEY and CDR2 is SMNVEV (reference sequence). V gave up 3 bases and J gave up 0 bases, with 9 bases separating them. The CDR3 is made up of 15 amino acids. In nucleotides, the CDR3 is TGTGCCAGCAGTTTGGCAGTTAATAGCAATCAGCCCCAGCATTTT. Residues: CASSLAVNSNQPQHF.

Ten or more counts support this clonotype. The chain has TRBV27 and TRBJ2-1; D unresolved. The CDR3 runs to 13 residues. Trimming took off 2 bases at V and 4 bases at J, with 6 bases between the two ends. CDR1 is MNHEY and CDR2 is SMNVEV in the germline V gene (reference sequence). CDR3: CASSLTIYNEQFF. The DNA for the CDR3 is TGTGCCAGCAGTTTAACAATTTACAATGAGCAGTTCTTC.

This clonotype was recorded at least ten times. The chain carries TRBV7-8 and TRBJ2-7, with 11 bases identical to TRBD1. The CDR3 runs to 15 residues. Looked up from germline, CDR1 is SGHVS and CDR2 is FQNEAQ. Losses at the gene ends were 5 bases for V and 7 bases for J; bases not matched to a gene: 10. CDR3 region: CASSPPGTGGEEQYF. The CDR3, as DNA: TGTGCCAGCAGCCCACCCGGGACAGGGGGGGAAGAGCAGTACTTC.

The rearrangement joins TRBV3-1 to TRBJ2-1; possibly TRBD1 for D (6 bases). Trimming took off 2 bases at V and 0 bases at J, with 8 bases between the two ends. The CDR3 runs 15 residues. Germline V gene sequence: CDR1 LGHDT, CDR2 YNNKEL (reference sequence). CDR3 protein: CASSQRGISYNEQFF. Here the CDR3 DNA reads TGTGCCAGCAGCCAAAGGGGGATCTCCTACAATGAGCAGTTCTTC.

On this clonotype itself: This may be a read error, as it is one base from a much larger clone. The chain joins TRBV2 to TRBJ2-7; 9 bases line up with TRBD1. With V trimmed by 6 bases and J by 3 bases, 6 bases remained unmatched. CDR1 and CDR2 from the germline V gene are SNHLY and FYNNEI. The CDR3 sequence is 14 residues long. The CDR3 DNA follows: TGTGCCAGCAGCCCCCGGACAGGGGTCTACGAGCAGTACTTC. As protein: CASSPRTGVYEQYF.